This entry lists 26 T cell receptor beta chains sequenced from one sample in a study of CD8 T cells in Susac syndrome. Reverse transcription of roughly 0.45 to 1 ug RNA used random hexamers. TCRdb re-called the immunoSEQ multiplex PCR reads with MiXCR, one entry per CDR3 protein. The table records 300,000 to 350,000 distinct CDR3 sequences, around 90% of them present only once. The sequenced sample consisted of CD4+ T cells from PBMCs. These receptor sequences come from a human donor with multiple sclerosis.

This chain uses TRBV5-4 with TRBJ2-4; TRBD1 might be the D (5 bases). Germline V CDR1 and CDR2: SGHNT, YYREEE (reference sequence). This CDR3 spans 13 amino acids. The V and J ends lost 4 bases and 5 bases respectively, with 10 bases between them. CDR3 region: CASSTPTENIQYF. CDR3 DNA sequence: TGTGCCAGCAGCACACCGACAGAAAACATTCAGTACTTC. Based on the CDR3 plus reference TRBV5-4 and TRBJ2-4, the full variable domain is ETGVTQSPTHLIKTRGQQVTLRCSSQSGHNTVSWYQQALGQGPQFIFQYYREEENGRGNFPPRFSGLQFPNYSSELNVNALELDDSALYLCASSTPTENIQYFGAGTRLSVL.

V usage is TRBV29-1 and J usage is TRBJ1-1, with D unclear. Germline-derived CDR1 and CDR2 are SQVTM and ANQGSEA. V gave up 4 bases and J gave up 1 base, with 10 bases separating them. The CDR3 has 13 amino acids. In DNA form, the CDR3 reads TGCAGCGTTGTCGGCCGACAGAACACTGAAGCTTTCTTT. It specifies CSVVGRQNTEAFF.

The chain is built from TRBV9 and TRBJ2-1; D possibly matches TRBD1 or TRBD2 (6 bases each). V shed 4 bases and J shed 4 bases, with 18 bases lying between them. This CDR3 spans 16 amino acids. The germline gives CDR1 SGDLS, CDR2 YYNGEE. CDR3 nucleotides: TGTGCCAGCAGCCGAGACTGGGGGGCCTTATACAATGAGCAGTTCTTC. Its translation is CASSRDWGALYNEQFF.

The chain has TRBV6-2 or TRBV6-3 and TRBJ1-2, with D perhaps matching TRBD1 (5 bases). Trimming took off 7 bases at V and 3 bases at J, with 9 bases between the two ends. CDR3 length: 12 amino acids. Germline CDR1 and CDR2: MNHEY and SVGEGT. The CDR3 protein is CASNDRYYGYTF. DNA of the CDR3: TGTGCCAGCAATGACAGATACTATGGCTACACCTTC.

V and J are TRBV7-3 and TRBJ1-1, with D hard to call. The germline V gene encodes CDR1 SGHTA and CDR2 FQGTGA. V lost 4 bases and J 3 bases, leaving 9 bases between the germline ends. This CDR3 contains 13 residues. The CDR3 loop is CASSSLAYTEAFF. CDR3 DNA sequence: TGTGCCAGCAGCTCCCTAGCGTACACTGAAGCTTTCTTT.

The chain combines TRBV20-1 with TRBJ2-3, with D hard to call. Per the germline V gene, CDR1 is DFQATT and CDR2 is SNEGSKA (reference sequence). With 6 bases removed from V and 6 bases from J, the gap between germline ends came to 10 bases. The CDR3 is 11 amino acids. The CDR3 region has the DNA TGCAGTGCGAGTCTCCTTGATACGCAGTATTTT. Protein product: CSASLLDTQYF.

V is TRBV5-1 and J is TRBJ2-1; 11 bases fit TRBD2. Trimming cost V 1 base and J 9 bases; bases outside gene matches: 6. There are 15 residues in the CDR3. CDR1 is SGHRS, CDR2 YFSETQ, per germline. CDR3 protein: CASSLSTSGRPEQFF. The CDR3 region has the DNA TGCGCCAGCAGCTTGAGCACTAGCGGGAGACCTGAGCAGTTCTTC.

The rearrangement uses TRBV5-6 and TRBJ1-1, with D tentatively TRBD1 (6 bases). Germline CDR1 and CDR2: SGHDT and YYEEEE. V shed 4 bases and J shed 8 bases, with 12 bases lying between them. The CDR3 has 12 amino acids. Here the CDR3 reads CASSPYQGEAFF. The CDR3 region has the DNA TGTGCCAGCAGCCCCTATCAGGGGGAAGCTTTCTTT.

The J gene is TRBJ1-2, the V gene TRBV7-9; D is possibly TRBD1 (5 bases). The V end lost 5 bases, the J end lost 3 bases, and 10 bases lay between the germline ends. The CDR3 length is 13 residues. The V gene's germline CDR1 is SEHNR and CDR2 FQNEAQ (reference sequence). The CDR3: CASSEDRDYGYTF. CDR3 sequence (DNA): TGTGCCAGCAGCGAAGACAGAGACTATGGCTACACCTTC.

This chain joins TRBV29-1 and TRBJ1-4; D is unresolved. The ends were cut back, 5 bases at V and 7 bases at J, with 17 bases in the middle. The germline CDR1 and CDR2 sequences are SQVTM and ANQGSEA. The CDR3 totals 14 residues. CDR3 residues: CSVRNRGGGEKLFF. CDR3 nucleotides: TGCAGCGTTCGGAACCGAGGAGGAGGTGAAAAACTGTTTTTT.

This chain connects TRBV24-1 to TRBJ2-1; D could derive from TRBD1 or TRBD2 (6 bases each). Deletions cut 0 bases from V and 8 bases from J, with 16 bases between. The CDR3 has 16 amino acids. Germline-derived CDR1 and CDR2 are KGHDR and SFDVKD. In DNA form, the CDR3 reads TGTGCCACCAGTGATTTGCATACTCGGGGGCTGCATGAGCAGTTCTTC. Protein: CATSDLHTRGLHEQFF.

The chain carries TRBV6-1 and TRBJ1-5; 7 positions agree with TRBD1. The CDR3 runs 13 residues. Germline CDR1 reads MNHNS; CDR2 reads SASEGT. Trimming took 10 bases from V and 9 from J; bases not matched to a gene: 12. In nucleotides, the CDR3 is TGTGCCACTACGGGACAGCCCGAGGGGCCCCAGCATTTT. Protein: CATTGQPEGPQHF.

The chain has TRBV3-1 and TRBJ2-1, with D possibly TRBD2 on 6 matching bases. The V end lost 0 bases, the J end lost 1 base, and 25 bases lay between the germline ends. Germline V gene sequence: CDR1 LGHDT, CDR2 YNNKEL (reference sequence). This CDR3 comprises 21 residues. CDR3 amino acids: CASSQDSSLANPGRSYNEQFF. DNA of the CDR3: TGTGCCAGCAGCCAAGACTCCTCCCTAGCGAACCCAGGTAGGTCCTACAATGAGCAGTTCTTC.

The V call is TRBV12-3 or TRBV12-4, the J call TRBJ1-1, with 7 bases identical to TRBD1. This CDR3 has 14 residues. The V segment lost 5 bases and the J segment 11 bases; nucleotides outside the gene matches: 14. As DNA, the CDR3 is TGTGCCAGCAGTCGTAGACAGGGATCCTGGTTTGCTTTCTTT. Translated: CASSRRQGSWFAFF.

V is TRBV9 and J is TRBJ1-5, with D possibly TRBD1 on 6 matching bases. The CDR3 consists of 14 residues. Looked up from germline, CDR1 is SGDLS and CDR2 is YYNGEE. V shed 3 bases and J shed 3 bases, with 10 bases lying between them. CDR3 sequence reads: CASSGGQYNQPQHF. The CDR3 DNA reads TGTGCCAGCAGCGGTGGACAGTACAATCAGCCCCAGCATTTT.

The chain is built from TRBV9 and TRBJ2-1, with D hard to call. The ends were cut back, 4 bases at V and 0 bases at J, with 11 bases in the middle. CDR3 length: 15 residues. The germline V gene has CDR1 SGDLS and CDR2 YYNGEE. The CDR3 region is CASSPIPGSYNEQFF. The DNA for the CDR3 is TGTGCCAGCAGCCCAATTCCAGGCTCCTACAATGAGCAGTTCTTC.

The CDR3 coding sequence is TGTGCCAGCAGCTTAGGGCGCTTCAACACTGAAGCTTTCTTT. Encoded protein: CASSLGRFNTEAFF. This chain joins TRBV7-2 and TRBJ1-1, with D unclear. V lost 1 base and J 2 bases, leaving 8 bases between the germline ends. Germline V lookup: CDR1 SGHTA, CDR2 FQGNSA. The CDR3 is 14 residues long.

The rearrangement uses TRBV20-1 and TRBJ1-1, with D uncertain. Germline V gives CDR1 DFQATT, CDR2 SNEGSKA (reference sequence). The CDR3 has 13 amino acids. V lost 1 base and J lost 5, with 11 bases in between. The chain's CDR3 is CSARAVGDTEAFF. DNA of the CDR3: TGCAGTGCTAGAGCTGTCGGGGATACTGAAGCTTTCTTT.

This chain joins TRBV29-1 and TRBJ1-2; no reliable D call. This CDR3 is 10 amino acids long. V dropped 4 bases and J dropped 6 bases, with 6 bases sitting between them. Germline CDR1 and CDR2: SQVTM and ANQGSEA. CDR3 in DNA: TGCAGCGTTGGCCACGATGGCTACACCTTC. It translates to CSVGHDGYTF.

This rearrangement joins TRBV24-1 to TRBJ2-1; a possible D gene is TRBD1 (6 bases). With 2 bases removed from V and 0 bases from J, the gap between germline ends came to 13 bases. CDR1 is KGHDR, CDR2 SFDVKD, per germline. The CDR3 totals 17 residues. In nucleotides, the CDR3 is TGTGCCACCAGTGATTCCGCCGGGACACCCTCCTACAATGAGCAGTTCTTC. It yields the protein CATSDSAGTPSYNEQFF.

This chain connects TRBV2 to TRBJ1-6; tentatively, D is TRBD1 (5 bases). Per the germline V gene, CDR1 is SNHLY and CDR2 is FYNNEI. V lost 7 bases and J 0 bases, leaving 7 bases between the germline ends. This CDR3 has 14 residues. The CDR3, as DNA: TGTGCCAGCACAGGGAGCTCCTATAATTCACCCCTCCACTTT. As protein: CASTGSSYNSPLHF.

This chain uses TRBV7-9 with TRBJ2-3; D call uncertain. Germline V CDR1 and CDR2: SEHNR, FQNEAQ (reference sequence). This CDR3 is 13 amino acids long. Trimming pared 11 bases from V and 4 bases from J, leaving 16 bases between. The DNA for the CDR3 is TGTGCCGGCTCAACACGGTGGGCAGATACGCAGTATTTT. It translates to CAGSTRWADTQYF.

The J gene is TRBJ2-5, the V gene TRBV7-8; the D gene is possibly TRBD1 (5 bases). Deletions cut 1 base from V and 0 bases from J, with 18 bases between. Germline loops: CDR1 SGHVS, CDR2 FQNEAQ. The CDR3 sequence is 18 residues long. CDR3 sequence: CASSLGYSTAPNQETQYF. CDR3 DNA: TGTGCCAGCAGCTTAGGGTATTCGACAGCCCCCAACCAAGAGACCCAGTACTTC.

In this sample, this clonotype turned up a few times. J is TRBJ1-5 and V is TRBV6-5; D ambiguous. CDR1 is MNHEY and CDR2 is SVGAGI in the germline V gene. The CDR3 sequence is 14 residues long. Trimming cost V 0 bases and J 6 bases, with 9 bases left between them. In DNA form, the CDR3 reads TGTGCCAGCAGTTACTCGATTCGGGGTCAGCCCCAGCATTTT. It is translated as CASSYSIRGQPQHF.

The chain employs TRBV11-2 and TRBJ1-2; 10 positions agree with TRBD1. The CDR3 extends over 15 amino acids. Germline V gene data show CDR1 as SGHAT and CDR2 as FQNNGV. Trimming took 4 bases from V and 8 from J; bases not matched to a gene: 10. CDR3 sequence: CASSSLRDRGGGYTF. As DNA, the CDR3 is TGTGCCAGCAGCTCGCTCCGGGACAGGGGAGGAGGCTACACCTTC. The variable domain in full, with the rest retrieved from reference TRBV11-2 and TRBJ1-2, is EAGVAQSPRYKIIEKRQSVAFWCNPISGHATLYWYQQILGQGPKLLIQFQNNGVVDDSQLPKDRFSAERLKGVDSTLKIQPAKLEDSAVYLCASSSLRDRGGGYTFGSGTRLTVV.

The gene calls are TRBV29-1 and TRBJ1-2; D unresolved. Per germline, CDR1 SQVTM and CDR2 ANQGSEA. The CDR3 totals 12 residues. Trimming removed 4 bases at V and 4 bases at J, with 10 bases between. CDR3 nucleotide sequence: TGCAGCGTTGGGGAGTTTATCTATGGCTACACCTTC. Encoded protein: CSVGEFIYGYTF.